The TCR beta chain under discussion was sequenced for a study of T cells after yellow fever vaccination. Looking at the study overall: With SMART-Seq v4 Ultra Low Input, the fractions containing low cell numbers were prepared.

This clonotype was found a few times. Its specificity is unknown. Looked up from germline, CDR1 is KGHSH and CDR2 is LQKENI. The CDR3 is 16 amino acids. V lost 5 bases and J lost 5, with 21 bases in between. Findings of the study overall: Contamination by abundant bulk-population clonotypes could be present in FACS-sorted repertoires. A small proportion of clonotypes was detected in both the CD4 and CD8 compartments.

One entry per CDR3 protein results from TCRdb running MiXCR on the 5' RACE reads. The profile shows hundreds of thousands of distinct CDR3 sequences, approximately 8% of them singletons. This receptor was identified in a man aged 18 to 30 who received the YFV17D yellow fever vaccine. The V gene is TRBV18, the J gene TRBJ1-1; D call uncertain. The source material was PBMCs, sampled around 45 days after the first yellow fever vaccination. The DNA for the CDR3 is TGTGCCAGCTCAAAACCGGGCTCCACAGTCTGGACTGAAGCTTTCTTT. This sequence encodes CASSKPGSTVWTEAFF.